The sample holds a few counts of the clone carrying this T cell receptor beta chain. Its target is not known. Relative to the germline gene, one junction end is altered; a read error may explain this. CDR3 length: 10 residues. CDR1 is DFQATT, CDR2 SNEGSKA, per germline (reference sequence). Isolated RNA was reverse transcribed in full, so expressed TCRB transcripts were sequenced. Sequencing used immunoSEQ multiplex PCR; TCRdb keeps in-frame clones, though not all of them. The sample holds 330,000 or so clones; 10% to 15% are singletons and the top ten take 0.0085% to 0.012%. The source of the sample is a study of beta chain features in type 1 diabetes. General study findings and limits: In all four CD4+ subsets, TCRB CDR3 length was significantly, moderately reduced in type 1 diabetes.

Material: naive CD4+ T cells from blood. This TCR came from a woman aged 18-29 years with type 1 diabetes. V gene TRBV20-1 combines with J gene TRBJ2-7, with 7 bases identical to TRBD2. In DNA, the CDR3 is TGCAGTGCCGGGGACTACCAGCAGTACTTC. It translates to CSAGDYQQYF.